This T cell receptor (beta chain) is from a study of blood T cells in healthy people across ages. Then a second PCR, running roughly 7 to 11 cycles, was carried out with a sample-barcoded 5' primer and a J-beta primer mix. TCRdb re-analysed the 5' RACE reads in MiXCR, keeping a single row per CDR3 protein. Of some 1.8 million distinct CDR3 sequences in the sample, roughly two fifths are singletons; the top ten hold about 23%. About 10 milliliters of peripheral blood were drawn from each donor into EDTA-treated tubes. This clonotype occurred a few times. Trimming stripped 4 bases from V and 0 bases from J, with 12 bases between. This CDR3 has 15 residues.

This receptor was identified in a human donor in good health. The gene calls are TRBV12-3 or TRBV12-4 and TRBJ1-2, with D tentatively TRBD1 (6 bases). Source material: blood. The CDR3, as DNA: TGTGCCAGCAGTTGGACAGCGACTGCTAACTATGGCTACACCTTC. Protein: CASSWTATANYGYTF.